These 7 T cell receptor beta chains share one sample of origin, sequenced in a study of radiotherapy plus CTLA-4 blockade in lung cancer. The assay was immunoSEQ multiplex PCR, and TCRdb's table has in-frame clones only and misses some. The sample contains around 26,000 clones, around 66% of which appear only once. Sequencing used peripheral blood, obtained from a patient treated with radiotherapy plus ipilimumab. Source of these receptors: a human donor with non-small cell lung cancer who had stable disease on radiotherapy plus ipilimumab.

V gene TRBV7-2 combines with J gene TRBJ2-3, with TRBD1 identical over 7 bases. The germline V gene has CDR1 SGHTA and CDR2 FQGNSA. V gave up 5 bases and J gave up 8 bases; unmatched junction bases: 10. The CDR3 is 14 amino acids. CDR3 protein: CASSTTGLVVTQYF. CDR3 sequence (DNA): TGTGCCAGCAGCACGACAGGGTTGGTGGTTACGCAGTATTTT.

The chain uses TRBV2 and TRBJ2-7; a weak D match, TRBD2 (6 bases). The germline V gene has CDR1 SNHLY and CDR2 FYNNEI. The CDR3 is made up of 17 amino acids. The V and J ends lost 3 bases and 3 bases respectively, with 21 bases between them. The CDR3 protein is CASSEGGTAGSYYEQYF. Written as DNA, the CDR3 is TGTGCCAGCAGTGAGGGGGGAACGGCAGGGAGTTACTACGAGCAGTACTTC.

The chain couples TRBV11-3 to TRBJ2-1; 13 positions agree with TRBD2. The J segment lost 6 bases and the V segment lost 4 bases, leaving 3 bases of the junction unmatched. The CDR3 runs to 15 residues. Germline assignment: CDR1 SGHNT and CDR2 YENEEA. CDR3: CASSWTSGSVNEQFF. For the CDR3, the DNA is TGTGCCAGCAGCTGGACTAGCGGGAGTGTCAATGAGCAGTTCTTC.

This clone was seen a few times. The chain combines TRBV7-2 with TRBJ2-1, with a possible D match to TRBD2 (6 bases). Germline V CDR1 and CDR2: SGHTA, FQGNSA. V dropped 1 base and J dropped 13 bases, with 11 bases sitting between them. The CDR3 consists of 12 residues. The chain's CDR3 is CASSLGLVPQFF. In DNA, the CDR3 is TGTGCCAGCAGCTTAGGACTAGTCCCCCAGTTCTTC.

The V call is TRBV25-1, the J call TRBJ2-1, with a weak D call TRBD2 (6 bases). The V and J ends lost 3 bases and 12 bases respectively, with 21 bases between them. From germline, CDR1 is MGHDK and CDR2 SYGVNS. There are 15 residues in the CDR3. CDR3: CASSDSGRRGEWQFF. The DNA for the CDR3 is TGTGCCAGCAGTGATAGCGGCAGGAGGGGAGAATGGCAGTTCTTC.

The CDR3 DNA follows: TGTGCCAGCAGTGGACAGGGGGCAAAAGAGCAGTACTTC. Translating gives CASSGQGAKEQYF. The V gene is TRBV6-6, the J gene TRBJ2-7; 11 nucleotides align to TRBD1. The CDR3 loop spans 13 amino acids. Unmatched junction bases numbered 4, after V lost 5 bases and J lost 7 bases. Germline CDR1 reads MNHNY; CDR2 reads SVGAGI (reference sequence).

This rearrangement joins TRBV14 to TRBJ2-1, with D maybe TRBD2 (6 bases). Germline V CDR1 and CDR2: SGHDN, FVKESK. The V end was cut by 1 base, the J end by 7 bases, with 11 bases between. This CDR3 is 14 amino acids long. The CDR3 reads CASSQGIAANEQFF. In nucleotides, the CDR3 is TGTGCCAGCAGCCAAGGAATAGCGGCAAATGAGCAGTTCTTC.